This TCR beta chain was identified during a study of identical twins. Per germline, CDR1 MNHNS and CDR2 SASEGT. The V segment lost 0 bases and the J segment 7 bases; nucleotides outside the gene matches: 12. The CDR3 has 17 amino acids. Each CDR3 protein gets one entry after TCRdb re-called the 5' RACE reads with MiXCR. The sample has hundreds of thousands of distinct CDR3 sequences, 8.6% seen once. This same sample was also taken into another study, of yellow fever vaccine responses in identical twins.

This TCR came from a woman in her late teens or twenties in good health. The specimen sequenced was PBMCs. The gene calls are TRBV6-1 and TRBJ2-1; 7 positions match TRBD1. CDR3 bases: TGTGCCAGCAGTGAAGCTCGACAGGGTTGGGATGGGAATGAGCAGTTCTTC. Protein sequence: CASSEARQGWDGNEQFF.